The 9 T cell receptor beta chains reported below all come from one sample, sequenced in a study of blood T cell repertoires in COVID-19. Method: immunoSEQ multiplex PCR; TCRdb's copy keeps in-frame clones and lacks some. The sample records 18,000 or so clones, 70% to 85% being singletons. Source material: peripheral blood. Source of these receptors: a man in his 70s with COVID-19, enrolled during active disease.

This clone showed up just a few times. This sequence joins TRBV27 and TRBJ2-6; 9 nucleotides agree with TRBD1. The CDR3 is 16 residues long. V shed 7 bases and J 0 bases; nucleotides not matched to a gene: 4. Per germline, CDR1 MNHEY and CDR2 SMNVEV (reference sequence). CDR3 region: CASMGTGYSGANVLTF. CDR3 coding DNA: TGTGCCAGCATGGGGACAGGGTACTCTGGGGCCAACGTCCTGACTTTC.

The chain links TRBV6-4 to TRBJ2-2; TRBD1 agrees at 8 bases. This CDR3 contains 14 residues. CDR1 is MRHNA, CDR2 SNTAGT, per germline. V shed 6 bases and J 7 bases; nucleotides not matched to a gene: 7. CDR3 sequence: CASRMDRDIGELFF. Here the CDR3 DNA reads TGTGCCAGCAGGATGGACAGGGATATCGGGGAGCTGTTTTTT.

The genes are TRBV10-2 and TRBJ1-1; TRBD1 aligns across 7 bases. Trimming took 6 bases from V and 0 from J; bases not matched to a gene: 1. Germline loops: CDR1 WSHSY, CDR2 SAAADI. This CDR3 has 13 amino acids. The CDR3 here is CASRGQLNTEAFF. In DNA, the CDR3 is TGCGCCAGCAGGGGACAGCTGAACACTGAAGCTTTCTTT.

CDR3 nucleotide sequence: TGTGCCAGCAGTTTAAACAGGGGGTACGAGCAGTACTTC. This sequence encodes CASSLNRGYEQYF. V and J are TRBV28 and TRBJ2-7, with 8 bases lining up with TRBD1. In germline, CDR1 is MDHEN, CDR2 SYDVKM. CDR3 length: 13 amino acids. Unmatched junction bases numbered 1, after V lost 2 bases and J lost 4 bases.

This clone was seen only a few times. The J gene is TRBJ1-2, the V gene TRBV6-5, with TRBD1 as a possible D gene (5 bases). Germline assignment: CDR1 MNHEY and CDR2 SVGAGI. V was cut by 2 bases and J by 7 bases, with 17 bases left in between. CDR3 size: 15 residues. CDR3 coding DNA: TGTGCCAGCAGTTACCCCTCTAGACAGAAGAGTGGCTACACCTTC. Residues: CASSYPSRQKSGYTF.

The CDR3 DNA is TGCGCCAGCAGCCCGGGACTAGCGGGAGGGCCACCCTACGAGCAGTACTTC. Its translation is CASSPGLAGGPPYEQYF. The chain combines TRBV5-1 with TRBJ2-7; 16 nucleotides match TRBD2. This CDR3 is built from 17 residues. J lost 2 bases, V lost 4 bases, and 6 bases had no gene match. CDR1 and CDR2 (germline): SGHRS, YFSETQ.

The rearrangement uses TRBV30 and TRBJ1-5; unclear D gene. Germline values: CDR1 GTSNPN, CDR2 SVGIG (reference sequence). Between the trimmed V and J ends, which lost 0 bases and 1 base, there was a span of 4 bases. This CDR3 is built from 13 residues. The CDR3 DNA sequence: TGTGCCTGGAGTGTGGAGAGCAATCAGCCCCAGCATTTT. It translates to CAWSVESNQPQHF.

The rearrangement uses TRBV5-1 and TRBJ2-3, with a possible D match to TRBD2 (5 bases). This CDR3 contains 15 residues. Trimming pared 4 bases from V and 0 bases from J, leaving 12 bases between. Germline CDR1 and CDR2: SGHRS and YFSETQ. CDR3 nucleotide sequence: TGCGCCAGCAGCCCCGAGAGGGCGAGCACAGATACGCAGTATTTT. As protein: CASSPERASTDTQYF.

This clone was counted once. Here the CDR3 DNA reads TGCGCCAGCAGCTTCTCCGGGACTACCGCCGATACGCAGTATTTT. Amino acids: CASSFSGTTADTQYF. The V gene is TRBV5-1, the J gene TRBJ2-3, with TRBD2 matching over 7 bases. The trim removed 2 bases at V and 6 bases at J, leaving 9 bases unmatched. CDR1 and CDR2 (germline): SGHRS, YFSETQ. The CDR3 spans 15 residues.